The 2 T cell receptor beta chains below all came from one sample that was sequenced in a study of blood T cell repertoires in COVID-19 (dated by TCRdb to the early 2020s). Receptors were amplified or captured by the immunoSEQ multiplex PCR assay. TCRdb's version of the immuneACCESS table is confined to in-frame rearrangements and falls short of the full clone set. An unresolved V gene accounts for under half of the shortfall where checked; the remainder is of unknown origin. This sample gives fewer than 80,000 clones in total; just under 80% of them show up just once. The ten largest clones represent over 7.5% of the sample. The sample was peripheral blood. The source is a human donor in a cohort sampled during active COVID-19.

J is TRBJ1-1 and V is TRBV10-1, with 7 bases identical to TRBD1. V dropped 6 bases and J dropped 4; count of bases not matched to a gene: 11. The CDR3 runs 15 residues. CDR1 WNHNN and CDR2 SYGVQD come from the germline V gene (reference sequence). The CDR3 sequence is CASRTGERRCTEAFF. The CDR3 nucleotides are TGCGCCAGCAGAACAGGGGAACGTCGGTGCACTGAAGCTTTCTTT.

The chain couples TRBV7-8 to TRBJ1-1; no clear D. V lost 1 base, J lost 4 bases, and 7 bases lay in between. Germline lookup yields CDR1 SGHVS and CDR2 FQNEAQ. The CDR3 is 13 residues long. The CDR3 reads CASSLVSSTEAFF. The CDR3, as DNA: TGTGCCAGCAGCTTAGTTTCCAGCACTGAAGCTTTCTTT.